The 5 T cell receptor beta chains reported below all come from one sample, sequenced in a study of OX40 agonist ivuxolimab in advanced cancers. Measured with immunoSEQ multiplex PCR; TCRdb has only the in-frame clones, and not every one. The sample gives tens of thousands of clones, nearly 90% of which show up once; approximately 12% is in the top ten. Sequencing used CD4+ or CD8+ T cells sorted from blood, obtained in a trial of the OX40 agonist ivuxolimab. The receptors here all came from an adult with an advanced solid tumor such as melanoma, head and neck, liver or kidney cancer.

The V and J genes are TRBV7-6 and TRBJ1-1; D is unclear. V lost 7 bases and J 5 bases, leaving 20 bases between the germline ends. The CDR3 consists of 15 residues. Germline-derived CDR1 and CDR2 are SGHVS and FNYEAQ. The CDR3 bases are TGTGCCAGCACCGCCACTGGCGGAGGGCAAACTGAAGCTTTCTTT. Translation: CASTATGGGQTEAFF. The whole variable domain, filled in from reference TRBV7-6 and TRBJ1-1, reads GAGVSQSPRYKVTKRGQDVALRCDPISGHVSLYWYRQALGQGPEFLTYFNYEAQQDKSGLPNDRFSAERPEGSISTLTIQRTEQRDSAMYRCASTATGGGQTEAFFGQGTRLTVV.

The chain recombines TRBV7-5 with TRBJ1-1. TRBV7-5 is noted as a pseudogene. The CDR3 has 14 amino acids. CDR3 bases: TGTGCCAGCAGCCCCCTGGGACCGAACACTGAAGCTTTCTTT. This codes for CASSPLGPNTEAFF.

The V call is TRBV9, the J call TRBJ1-4, with D unresolved. V was cut by 3 bases and J by 0 bases, with 15 bases left in between. The V gene's germline CDR1 is SGDLS and CDR2 YYNGEE. This CDR3 has 17 residues. CDR3 amino acids: CASSALPDRPTNEKLFF. Here the CDR3 DNA reads TGTGCCAGCAGCGCCCTACCGGACCGCCCAACTAATGAAAAACTGTTTTTT.

The V call is TRBV7-8, the J call TRBJ2-1, with 15 nucleotides matching TRBD2. V shed 5 bases and J 8 bases; nucleotides not matched to a gene: 13. CDR1 is SGHVS, CDR2 FQNEAQ, per germline. The CDR3 sequence is 18 residues long. CDR3 DNA: TGTGCCAGCAGCACCAGGACTAGCGGGGGGGCATCCTTGGATGAGCAGTTCTTC. It yields the protein CASSTRTSGGASLDEQFF.

CDR3 protein: CASSVETLAPFLTSSYNEQFF. The CDR3 DNA sequence: TGTGCCAGCAGCGTAGAAACTCTAGCGCCTTTTCTAACCAGCTCCTACAATGAGCAGTTCTTC. The rearrangement joins TRBV9 to TRBJ2-1; tentative D call: TRBD2 (6 bases). This CDR3 comprises 21 residues. The V end was cut by 0 bases, the J end by 0 bases, with 25 bases between. CDR1 SGDLS and CDR2 YYNGEE come from the germline V gene.